This T cell receptor (beta chain) was sequenced for a study of OX40 agonist ivuxolimab in advanced cancers. As for the study in general: Patients got intravenous ivuxolimab at 0.01 to 10 mg/kg every 2 weeks.

Generated by immunoSEQ multiplex PCR, the TCRdb table keeps only in-frame clones and is missing some. The sample records roughly 45,000 clones, almost 80% being singletons. The V gene's germline CDR1 is LNHDA and CDR2 SQIVND (reference sequence). The CDR3 extends over 14 amino acids. Germline trimming cut 3 bases from V and 4 bases from J; bases unmatched to any gene: 0. Worth noting for this clone: Its antigen is not known.

Study findings and constraints: The mean number of expanded clones was higher in CD8+ T cells than in CD4+. Compared with others, partial responders at 0.1-3.0 mg/kg displayed clonal expansion among the lowest.

The clonotype was recovered from an adult with an advanced solid tumor such as melanoma, head and neck, liver or kidney cancer. The material sequenced was CD4+ or CD8+ T cells sorted from blood, taken in a trial of the OX40 agonist ivuxolimab. The V and J genes are TRBV19 and TRBJ2-1, with TRBD1 matching 10 bases. CDR3 protein: CASSMGQGYNEQFF. The CDR3 DNA follows: TGTGCCAGTAGTATGGGACAGGGGTACAATGAGCAGTTCTTC.